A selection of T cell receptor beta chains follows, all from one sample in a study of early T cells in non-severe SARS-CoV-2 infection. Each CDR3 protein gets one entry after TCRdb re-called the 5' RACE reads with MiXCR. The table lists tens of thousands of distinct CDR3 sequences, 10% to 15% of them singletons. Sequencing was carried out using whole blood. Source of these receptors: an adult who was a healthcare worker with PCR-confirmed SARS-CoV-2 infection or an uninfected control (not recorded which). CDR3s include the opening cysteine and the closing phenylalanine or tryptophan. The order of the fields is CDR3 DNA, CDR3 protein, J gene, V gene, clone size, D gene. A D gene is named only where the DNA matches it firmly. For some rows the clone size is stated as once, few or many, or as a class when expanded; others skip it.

cdr3_nt: TGTGCCACCGGGGACCCAGCCGGAGATACGCAGTATTTT
cdr3_aa: CATGDPAGDTQYF
j_call: TRBJ2-3
v_call: TRBV24-1
clone_size: many
d_call: NA

cdr3_nt: TGTGCCAGTAGACAGGGGGTCGTAAGCAATCAGCCCCAGCATTTT
cdr3_aa: CASRQGVVSNQPQHF
j_call: TRBJ1-5
v_call: TRBV19
clone_size: many
d_call: TRBD1

cdr3_nt: TGTGCCAGCAGCCTCTTTTCAGCGGGTTCCACAGATACGCAGTATTTT
cdr3_aa: CASSLFSAGSTDTQYF
j_call: TRBJ2-3
v_call: TRBV11-2
clone_size: few
d_call: NA

cdr3_nt: TGTGCCAGCAGCGTAGGAACTAGCGGGGACAATGAGCAGTTCTTC
cdr3_aa: CASSVGTSGDNEQFF
j_call: TRBJ2-1
v_call: TRBV9
clone_size: many
d_call: TRBD2

cdr3_nt: TGTGCCAGCAGCAAGTGCTTAAACGGGACATATCTTTACGAGCAGTACTTC
cdr3_aa: CASSKCLNGTYLYEQYF
j_call: TRBJ2-7
v_call: TRBV21-1
clone_size: NA
d_call: NA

cdr3_nt: TGTGCCAGCAGCCCTAGAAGGAAGAAAGGGGCTACGCAGTATTTT
cdr3_aa: CASSPRRKKGATQYF
j_call: TRBJ2-3
v_call: TRBV12-3/TRBV12-4
clone_size: many
d_call: NA

cdr3_nt: TGCAGTGCTAGAGATTTTAAGGACCCCGTAGGACAGGCCTACAATGAGCAGTTCTTC
cdr3_aa: CSARDFKDPVGQAYNEQFF
j_call: TRBJ2-1
v_call: TRBV20-1
clone_size: many
d_call: TRBD1

cdr3_nt: TGTGCCATCAGTGTCTCCCAGGCGGGCCGGAATGAGCAGTTCTTC
cdr3_aa: CAISVSQAGRNEQFF
j_call: TRBJ2-1
v_call: TRBV10-3
clone_size: many
d_call: NA

cdr3_nt: TGTGCCTGGAGTGTCGGGGGGTTGGACTATGGCTACACCTTC
cdr3_aa: CAWSVGGLDYGYTF
j_call: TRBJ1-2
v_call: TRBV30
clone_size: NA
d_call: NA

cdr3_nt: TGTGCCACCAGCTCCCCGGTGGGTCGTGAAAAACTGTTTTTT
cdr3_aa: CATSSPVGREKLFF
j_call: TRBJ1-4
v_call: TRBV15
clone_size: many
d_call: NA

cdr3_nt: TGTGCCAGTAGAACGGACGGCAAAAACATTCAGTACTTC
cdr3_aa: CASRTDGKNIQYF
j_call: TRBJ2-4
v_call: TRBV12-3/TRBV12-4
clone_size: many
d_call: NA

cdr3_nt: TGTGCCAGCAGCTTAAACGGGCCGGGGACAGTCCACAATGAGCAGTTCTTC
cdr3_aa: CASSLNGPGTVHNEQFF
j_call: TRBJ2-1
v_call: TRBV7-3
clone_size: many
d_call: TRBD1

cdr3_nt: TGTGCCAGCAGTCCGGGCCCATTCTCCCGGGCTTTCTTT
cdr3_aa: CASSPGPFSRAFF
j_call: TRBJ1-1
v_call: TRBV6-2/TRBV6-3
clone_size: few
d_call: NA

cdr3_nt: TGCGCCAGCAGCTTCAATCACGGGGAGCTGTTTTTT
cdr3_aa: CASSFNHGELFF
j_call: TRBJ2-2
v_call: TRBV5-1
clone_size: many
d_call: NA

cdr3_nt: TGCGCCAGCAGCTCGGATATTACAGGGACCCAGTACTTC
cdr3_aa: CASSSDITGTQYF
j_call: TRBJ2-5
v_call: TRBV5-1
clone_size: few
d_call: NA

cdr3_nt: TGCAGTGCTAGACCAGCGGCGGTTAATTCACCCCTCCACTTT
cdr3_aa: CSARPAAVNSPLHF
j_call: TRBJ1-6
v_call: TRBV20-1
clone_size: many
d_call: NA

cdr3_nt: TGTGCCAGCACCCTCGGACTCCGCGGGGGAGAGACCCAGTACTTC
cdr3_aa: CASTLGLRGGETQYF
j_call: TRBJ2-5
v_call: TRBV12-3/TRBV12-4
clone_size: many
d_call: TRBD2

cdr3_nt: TGTGCCAGCAGTATGGGTACCGGCGGGGAGCTGTTTTTT
cdr3_aa: CASSMGTGGELFF
j_call: TRBJ2-2
v_call: TRBV7-6
clone_size: many
d_call: NA

cdr3_nt: TGTGCCAGCAGTTCCCTCGGGGAGCCCCAGCATTTT
cdr3_aa: CASSSLGEPQHF
j_call: TRBJ1-5
v_call: TRBV6-5
clone_size: NA
d_call: NA

cdr3_nt: TGCAGTGCTAGGGGGCCAGGGGCAGGTAACGAGCAGTACTTC
cdr3_aa: CSARGPGAGNEQYF
j_call: TRBJ2-7
v_call: TRBV20-1
clone_size: few
d_call: NA

cdr3_nt: TGTGCCAGCAGCTCCCCGGGAGGGGCCAACGTCCTGACTTTC
cdr3_aa: CASSSPGGANVLTF
j_call: TRBJ2-6
v_call: TRBV7-2
clone_size: many
d_call: NA

cdr3_nt: TGTGCCAGCAGCTTAAGTACTAGAATAAAGACCCAGTACTTC
cdr3_aa: CASSLSTRIKTQYF
j_call: TRBJ2-5
v_call: TRBV7-8
clone_size: few
d_call: NA

cdr3_nt: TGTGCCAGCAGCTTGATCGCAGGGATTAACTATGGCTACACCTTC
cdr3_aa: CASSLIAGINYGYTF
j_call: TRBJ1-2
v_call: TRBV5-5
clone_size: many
d_call: NA

cdr3_nt: TGTGCCAGCAGTTTAGAACTATTGAACACTGAAGCTTTCTTT
cdr3_aa: CASSLELLNTEAFF
j_call: TRBJ1-1
v_call: TRBV12-3/TRBV12-4
clone_size: NA
d_call: NA

cdr3_nt: TGTGCCAGCTCACCAGACACCGGGGAGCTGTTTTTT
cdr3_aa: CASSPDTGELFF
j_call: TRBJ2-2
v_call: TRBV18
clone_size: few
d_call: NA

cdr3_nt: TGTGCCAGCAGCTTAAGAACGGGGGGGCAAGAGACCCAGTACTTC
cdr3_aa: CASSLRTGGQETQYF
j_call: TRBJ2-5
v_call: TRBV7-2
clone_size: many
d_call: TRBD2

cdr3_nt: TGTGCCACCAGTGACCCGGGGAGGACAGTAATCGGGGAGCTGTTTTTT
cdr3_aa: CATSDPGRTVIGELFF
j_call: TRBJ2-2
v_call: TRBV24-1
clone_size: many
d_call: NA

cdr3_nt: TGTGCCAGCAGTTACAGACTTAATTCACCCCTCCACTTT
cdr3_aa: CASSYRLNSPLHF
j_call: TRBJ1-6
v_call: TRBV6-2/TRBV6-3
clone_size: few
d_call: NA

cdr3_nt: TGCAGTGCTAGAGATCTCGGACGGGGGCGCGATGAGGTAGCTTTCTTT
cdr3_aa: CSARDLGRGRDEVAFF
j_call: TRBJ1-1
v_call: TRBV20-1
clone_size: NA
d_call: NA

cdr3_nt: TGTGCCTGTGGGGCCGGATTGAACACTGAAGCTTTCTTT
cdr3_aa: CACGAGLNTEAFF
j_call: TRBJ1-1
v_call: TRBV7-9
clone_size: few
d_call: NA

cdr3_nt: TGCGCCAGCAGCGGGGACAGATACTACGAGCAGTACTTC
cdr3_aa: CASSGDRYYEQYF
j_call: TRBJ2-7
v_call: TRBV5-1
clone_size: few
d_call: TRBD1

cdr3_nt: TGTGCCAGCAGTTACTCGTCGGGAGTGGTTCATGAGCAGTTCTTC
cdr3_aa: CASSYSSGVVHEQFF
j_call: TRBJ2-1
v_call: TRBV6-6
clone_size: NA
d_call: NA

cdr3_nt: TGCAGTGCTAGAGGACTAGCGGGAGTTCTCCATGAGCAGTTCTTC
cdr3_aa: CSARGLAGVLHEQFF
j_call: TRBJ2-1
v_call: TRBV20-1
clone_size: NA
d_call: TRBD2

cdr3_nt: TGTGCCAGCAGCTTAGCGTCCGCCGGGACGGGAAATCAAGGCTACACCTTC
cdr3_aa: CASSLASAGTGNQGYTF
j_call: TRBJ1-2
v_call: TRBV7-2
clone_size: NA
d_call: NA

cdr3_nt: TGTGCCAGCAGCTTAGGAGGTTTCAATCAGCCCCAGCATTTT
cdr3_aa: CASSLGGFNQPQHF
j_call: TRBJ1-5
v_call: TRBV7-9
clone_size: many
d_call: NA